The rows below give T cell receptor beta chains drawn from one sample of a study of radiation and T cells in renal cell carcinoma. Clones were sequenced by immunoSEQ multiplex PCR, and TCRdb holds only the in-frame ones, with some missing. This sample has approximately 25,000 clones, with around half found just once. The specimen comprised tumor tissue, sampled from a patient whose treatment was nephrectomy without radiotherapy. The receptors come from a human donor with renal cell carcinoma. CDR3s include the opening cysteine and the closing phenylalanine or tryptophan. The order of the fields is D gene, J gene, V gene, clone size, CDR3 DNA, CDR3 protein. The D gene is left open where the match is weak. Clone size is given for some rows only: seen once, a few or many times, or a class if the clone is expanded.

D: NA
J: TRBJ2-3
V: TRBV7-9
size: few
DNA: TGTGCCAGCAGCTCACAGGGACTGGATACGCAGTATTTT
CDR3: CASSSQGLDTQYF

D: TRBD2
J: TRBJ2-1
V: TRBV9
size: few
DNA: TGTGCCAGCAGCGTCCTAGCGGGGGGGGACAATGAGCAGTTCTTC
CDR3: CASSVLAGGDNEQFF

D: TRBD2
J: TRBJ2-7
V: TRBV4-3
size: NA
DNA: TGCGCCAGCAGCCCCGGGACTAGCGGGACCTACGAGCAGTACTTC
CDR3: CASSPGTSGTYEQYF

D: NA
J: TRBJ2-6
V: TRBV4-3
size: NA
DNA: TGCGCCAGTTCCCGGGACTCCTCTGGGGCCAACGTCCTGACTTTC
CDR3: CASSRDSSGANVLTF

D: NA
J: TRBJ2-5
V: TRBV25-1
size: NA
DNA: TGTGCCAGCAGTTTTGGGGGAATAGAGACCCAGTACTTC
CDR3: CASSFGGIETQYF

D: TRBD1
J: TRBJ1-2
V: TRBV19
size: NA
DNA: TGTGCCAGTAGTGACAGGGACAAGGGGCGCTATGGCTACACCTTC
CDR3: CASSDRDKGRYGYTF

D: NA
J: TRBJ2-3
V: TRBV19
size: NA
DNA: TGTGCCAGTAGCAGCATCCTCGGAGTCGTTACGCAGTATTTT
CDR3: CASSSILGVVTQYF

D: NA
J: TRBJ1-3
V: TRBV4-3
size: few
DNA: TGCGCCAGCAGCCAAGATTCTTCCTCTGGAAACACCATATATTTT
CDR3: CASSQDSSSGNTIYF

D: NA
J: TRBJ1-2
V: TRBV7-9
size: NA
DNA: TGTGCCAGCAGCTTAGAAATCCCCGGGACGATCTATGGCTACACCTTC
CDR3: CASSLEIPGTIYGYTF

D: TRBD1
J: TRBJ1-3
V: TRBV19
size: NA
DNA: TGTGCCAGTACCACGACAGGGGGACCCGGAAACACCATATATTTT
CDR3: CASTTTGGPGNTIYF

D: NA
J: TRBJ2-6
V: TRBV11-2
size: NA
DNA: TGTGCCAGCAGCCGGGACCACTCTGGGGCCAACGTCCTGACTTTC
CDR3: CASSRDHSGANVLTF

D: NA
J: TRBJ1-6
V: TRBV2
size: NA
DNA: TGTGCCAGCAGCACACTCAGGGACGGGAGGAATTCACCCCTCCACTTT
CDR3: CASSTLRDGRNSPLHF

D: NA
J: TRBJ1-4
V: TRBV7-9
size: NA
DNA: TGTGCCAGCAGCCCTCCGGGGGCAGGGGAGAACGAAAAACTGTTTTTT
CDR3: CASSPPGAGENEKLFF

D: NA
J: TRBJ1-6
V: TRBV6-5
size: NA
DNA: TGTGCCATCAACCGGGGGGGGAATTCACCCCTCCACTTT
CDR3: CAINRGGNSPLHF

D: NA
J: TRBJ2-2
V: TRBV9
size: NA
DNA: TGTGCCAGCAGCCCACCGACCCTCAGCGCGAACACCGGGGAGCTGTTTTTT
CDR3: CASSPPTLSANTGELFF

D: NA
J: TRBJ1-1
V: TRBV6-1
size: NA
DNA: TGTGCCAGCAGCACTAGATCAGGGTACACTGAAGCTTTCTTT
CDR3: CASSTRSGYTEAFF

D: TRBD2
J: TRBJ2-7
V: TRBV7-8
size: NA
DNA: TGTGCCAGCAGCTTAGGGACCCTGGCTAGCGGGGGAACCTACGAGCAGTACTTC
CDR3: CASSLGTLASGGTYEQYF

D: NA
J: TRBJ1-5
V: TRBV7-9
size: NA
DNA: TGTGCCAGCAGCTTAGTACGCGGAGTTGAGGGCAATCAGCCCCAGCATTTT
CDR3: CASSLVRGVEGNQPQHF

D: NA
J: TRBJ2-7
V: TRBV5-1
size: medium-sized
DNA: TGCGCCAGCAGCGTAACAGCCTCCTACGAGCAGTACTTC
CDR3: CASSVTASYEQYF

D: NA
J: TRBJ1-2
V: TRBV11-1
size: few
DNA: TGTGCCAGCCGAAGGACGGGCTATGGCTACACCTTC
CDR3: CASRRTGYGYTF

D: TRBD2
J: TRBJ2-1
V: TRBV7-2
size: many
DNA: TGTGCCAGCAGCCCTAGCGGGGGGGTCTACAATGAGCAGTTCTTC
CDR3: CASSPSGGVYNEQFF

D: TRBD2
J: TRBJ2-3
V: TRBV9
size: NA
DNA: TGTGCCAGCAGCGCTGGAGCGGGGGACCCCCTAGATACGCAGTATTTT
CDR3: CASSAGAGDPLDTQYF

D: NA
J: TRBJ2-4
V: TRBV6-5
size: NA
DNA: TGTGCCAGCAGTTACTCGGAGGGGGCGAGGAAAAACATTCAGTACTTC
CDR3: CASSYSEGARKNIQYF

D: NA
J: TRBJ1-1
V: TRBV2
size: NA
DNA: TGTGCCAGCACGGCAGACATGAACACTGAAGCTTTCTTT
CDR3: CASTADMNTEAFF

D: NA
J: TRBJ2-1
V: TRBV5-1
size: NA
DNA: TGCGCCAGCAGCCTACAGCACAATGAGCAGTTCTTC
CDR3: CASSLQHNEQFF

D: NA
J: TRBJ2-1
V: TRBV4-2
size: NA
DNA: TGTGCCAGCAGCCAAGACCGCGACGGGATAATGGAGCAGTTCTTC
CDR3: CASSQDRDGIMEQFF

D: NA
J: TRBJ1-2
V: TRBV19
size: medium-sized
DNA: TGTGCCAGTAGGGATAGGGGACTGAACTATGGCTACACCTTC
CDR3: CASRDRGLNYGYTF

D: NA
J: TRBJ2-1
V: TRBV19
size: few
DNA: TGTGCCAGTAAGGTTCTAGCGAGCTCCTACAATGAGCAGTTCTTC
CDR3: CASKVLASSYNEQFF

D: NA
J: TRBJ2-7
V: TRBV4-3
size: NA
DNA: TGCGCCAGCAGCCAAGATGGCTACGAGCAGTACTTC
CDR3: CASSQDGYEQYF

D: NA
J: TRBJ1-3
V: TRBV13
size: NA
DNA: TGTGCCAGCAGCCCCCGTGGGGGGCGATTCTCTGGAAACACCATATATTTT
CDR3: CASSPRGGRFSGNTIYF

D: NA
J: TRBJ1-2
V: TRBV7-9
size: few
DNA: TGTGCCAGCAGCTTGTCCCCGACAGCGAATGGCTACACCTTC
CDR3: CASSLSPTANGYTF

D: TRBD2
J: TRBJ2-3
V: TRBV5-1
size: NA
DNA: TGCGCCAGCAGCTTGGTTAGCGGGGAGCCAGGTACGCAGTATTTT
CDR3: CASSLVSGEPGTQYF

D: NA
J: TRBJ2-2
V: TRBV19
size: NA
DNA: TGTGCCATAAGGGGGAAGGGAGGAACGAACACCGGGGAGCTGTTTTTT
CDR3: CAIRGKGGTNTGELFF

D: TRBD1
J: TRBJ2-7
V: TRBV7-8
size: NA
DNA: TGTGCCAGCAGCTCACTGACCCCGACAGGGGGCTACGAGCAGTACTTC
CDR3: CASSSLTPTGGYEQYF

D: NA
J: TRBJ1-2
V: TRBV7-2
size: few
DNA: TGTGCCAGCAGCTTAGAAGTCAGTAACTATGGCTACACCTTC
CDR3: CASSLEVSNYGYTF

D: TRBD1
J: TRBJ1-3
V: TRBV6-5
size: NA
DNA: TGTGCCAGCAGTCGACAGGGCACCTCTGGAAACACCATATATTTT
CDR3: CASSRQGTSGNTIYF

D: NA
J: TRBJ1-1
V: TRBV18
size: few
DNA: TGTGCCAGTCACGAGCGGGTGGCGGTACGGACTGAAGCTTTCTTT
CDR3: CASHERVAVRTEAFF

D: NA
J: TRBJ2-2
V: TRBV9
size: NA
DNA: TGTGCCAGCAGCGTAGTCATGAACACCGGGGAGCTGTTTTTT
CDR3: CASSVVMNTGELFF